This TCR beta chain was recorded in a study of shared clonotypes between healthy human individuals. Using immunoSEQ multiplex PCR, the repertoire was profiled, and TCRdb retains in-frame clones only, with some absent. The data hold 650,000 to 700,000 clones, with about 92% observed a single time. The CDR3 covers 17 residues. Germline CDR1 SGHRS, CDR2 YFSETQ. V was cut by 0 bases and J by 1 base, with 16 bases left in between. The clonotype was recovered from a man between 18 and 29 years old in good health. Some clones in this sample may be carry-over from other donors' samples. The chain joins TRBV5-1 to TRBJ1-2; D unclear. The sample was memory CD8+ T cells from PBMCs. Subset in this sample: CD45RO+ cells pooled with CCR7-negative TemRA cells. CDR3 in DNA: TGCGCCAGCAGCTTGGGGTGGCGAGGGTCCGATAACTATGGCTACACCTTC. Residues: CASSLGWRGSDNYGYTF.